The rows below give T cell receptor beta chains drawn from one sample of a study of blood T cell repertoires in COVID-19. The assay was immunoSEQ multiplex PCR, and TCRdb's table has in-frame clones only and misses some. The top ten hold around 21% of the sample, which has 80,000 to 95,000 clones, around 76% seen once. The specimen sequenced was peripheral blood. These TCRs come from a woman aged 80 or older with active or convalescent COVID-19. CDR3s include the opening cysteine and the closing phenylalanine or tryptophan. The D gene is left open where the match is weak. A row's size may be missing; if present it is once, few, many or a size class.

V: TRBV4-3; size: NA; D: TRBD1; J: TRBJ1-3; CDR3: CASSPDRGGSGNTIYF; DNA: TGCGCCAGCAGCCCGGACAGGGGAGGGTCTGGAAACACCATATATTTT
V: TRBV6-1; size: NA; D: NA; J: TRBJ2-7; CDR3: CASSDAGLYEQYF; DNA: TGTGCCAGCAGTGACGCGGGACTCTACGAGCAGTACTTC
V: TRBV7-2; size: NA; D: TRBD2; J: TRBJ2-1; CDR3: CASSSTSDGYNEQFF; DNA: TGTGCCAGCAGCTCGACTAGCGATGGGTACAATGAGCAGTTCTTC
V: TRBV19; size: NA; D: NA; J: TRBJ2-3; CDR3: CASSIGPLTDTQYF; DNA: TGTGCCAGTAGTATAGGGCCCCTCACAGATACGCAGTATTTT
V: TRBV19; size: NA; D: TRBD1; J: TRBJ1-2; CDR3: CASSDTGVRSYTF; DNA: TGTGCCAGTAGCGATACAGGGGTTAGGAGCTACACCTTC
V: TRBV19; size: NA; D: TRBD1; J: TRBJ2-7; CDR3: CASSGTGGLEQYF; DNA: TGTGCCAGTAGTGGGACAGGGGGACTCGAGCAGTACTTC
V: TRBV7-2; size: NA; D: TRBD1; J: TRBJ2-7; CDR3: CASSPRGTGAYEQYF; DNA: TGTGCCAGCAGCCCCCGGGGGACAGGTGCCTACGAGCAGTACTTC
V: TRBV13; size: NA; D: TRBD1; J: TRBJ2-7; CDR3: CASSRGQGSYEQYF; DNA: TGTGCCAGCAGCCGGGGACAGGGCTCCTACGAGCAGTACTTC
V: TRBV29-1; size: NA; D: TRBD1; J: TRBJ1-1; CDR3: CSVHRGMNTEAFF; DNA: TGCAGCGTGCACAGGGGCATGAACACTGAAGCTTTCTTT
V: TRBV6-1; size: many; D: TRBD2; J: TRBJ2-7; CDR3: CASSETGGPNYEQYF; DNA: TGTGCCAGCAGTGAGACGGGGGGACCGAACTACGAGCAGTACTTC
V: TRBV4-3; size: NA; D: NA; J: TRBJ2-1; CDR3: CASSQLLSINNEQFF; DNA: TGCGCCAGCAGCCAACTTCTGAGTATTAACAATGAGCAGTTCTTC
V: TRBV21-1; size: once; D: NA; J: TRBJ1-1; CDR3: CASSLPREMNTEAFF; DNA: TGTGCCAGCAGCCTACCGCGAGAAATGAACACTGAAGCTTTCTTT
V: TRBV28; size: few; D: TRBD1; J: TRBJ1-2; CDR3: CASSLGQGDGYTF; DNA: TGTGCCAGCAGTTTGGGACAGGGAGATGGCTACACCTTC
V: TRBV7-9; size: few; D: NA; J: TRBJ1-4; CDR3: CASSSRTETNEKLFF; DNA: TGTGCCAGCAGCTCTAGGACAGAAACTAATGAAAAACTGTTTTTT
V: TRBV27; size: NA; D: TRBD2; J: TRBJ2-1; CDR3: CATRPLAGGGNEQFF; DNA: TGTGCCACCCGCCCTTTAGCGGGGGGGGGTAATGAGCAGTTCTTC
V: TRBV4-1; size: once; D: NA; J: TRBJ2-3; CDR3: CASSQRGTDTQYF; DNA: TGCGCCAGCAGCCAACGGGGGACAGATACGCAGTATTTT